Following are 24 T cell receptor beta chains from one sample sequenced in a study of blood T cell repertoires in COVID-19 (dated by TCRdb to between 2020 and 2021). The library came from the immunoSEQ multiplex PCR assay. Not all clones reach the TCRdb copy of this immuneACCESS table, which keeps in-frame sequences only. Checked studies attribute under half of the gap to unresolved V genes and leave the rest unexplained. The sample profile shows some 260,000 clones; roughly 80% of them were found once. Roughly 4.6% of the sample is taken by the ten largest. Sequencing input: peripheral blood. Receptors originate from an elderly woman with active or convalescent COVID-19.

This sequence joins TRBV12-3 or TRBV12-4 and TRBJ2-3; D may be TRBD2 (5 bases). The CDR3 spans 13 residues. Trimming took off 6 bases at V and 11 bases at J, with 18 bases between the two ends. The CDR3 loop is CASSPSQSGGQYF. The CDR3 DNA sequence: TGTGCCAGCAGCCCTAGCCAATCGGGCGGGCAGTATTTT.

The chain is built from TRBV19 and TRBJ2-7; 10 bases align to TRBD1. CDR3 length: 20 residues. CDR1 and CDR2 (germline): LNHDA, SQIVND (reference sequence). Unmatched junction bases numbered 19, after V lost 5 bases and J lost 0 bases. In DNA, the CDR3 is TGTGCCAGTAGTCCGCATACCGGGACAGGGGCTCATCCAAGCTCCTACGAGCAGTACTTC. Protein: CASSPHTGTGAHPSSYEQYF.

The rearrangement uses TRBV28 and TRBJ1-5; 12 bases fit TRBD1. Unmatched junction bases numbered 7, after V lost 2 bases and J lost 11 bases. Germline CDR1 reads MDHEN; CDR2 reads SYDVKM. This CDR3 is 15 amino acids long. CDR3 protein: CASSLGTGGLRAQHF. The CDR3 DNA follows: TGTGCCAGCAGTTTAGGGACAGGGGGCCTCCGGGCCCAGCATTTT.

The chain recombines TRBV5-1 with TRBJ2-3, with 8 bases lining up with TRBD1. Germline assignment: CDR1 SGHRS and CDR2 YFSETQ. Losses at the gene ends were 4 bases for V and 4 bases for J; bases not matched to a gene: 8. The CDR3 contains 15 residues. The CDR3 reads CASSPGQASSDTQYF. CDR3 DNA: TGCGCCAGCAGCCCGGGACAGGCTTCCTCAGATACGCAGTATTTT.

The DNA of the CDR3 is TGTGCCAGCAGCGACGACTCGGGGATATTAGATGAGCAGTTCTTC. It specifies CASSDDSGILDEQFF. The chain has TRBV2 and TRBJ2-1; weak D call: TRBD2 (5 bases). Germline values: CDR1 SNHLY, CDR2 FYNNEI. V was cut by 6 bases and J by 8 bases, with 20 bases left in between. CDR3 length: 15 amino acids.

This chain joins TRBV2 and TRBJ1-2; 10 bases are shared with TRBD1. The CDR3 is 16 residues long. The germline CDR1 and CDR2 sequences are SNHLY and FYNNEI. Losses at the gene ends were 3 bases for V and 4 bases for J; bases not matched to a gene: 8. DNA of the CDR3: TGTGCCAGCAGTGAGGTGGGACAGGGGCGTGCCTATGGCTACACCTTC. Protein: CASSEVGQGRAYGYTF.

The chain joins TRBV9 to TRBJ1-2; D gene uncertain. V dropped 1 base and J dropped 0 bases, with 7 bases sitting between them. The CDR3 covers 14 residues. CDR1 SGDLS and CDR2 YYNGEE come from the germline V gene. The CDR3 DNA reads as TGTGCCAGCAGCGTATCGGGGTCTAACTATGGCTACACCTTC. It yields the protein CASSVSGSNYGYTF.

This clone was counted only a few times. The genes are TRBV3-1 (or the pseudogene TRBV3-2) and TRBJ1-2; D possibly corresponds to TRBD1 (6 bases). The CDR3 length is 16 residues. Deletions cut 4 bases from V and 5 bases from J, with 20 bases between. Germline loops: CDR1 LGHDT, CDR2 YNNKEL (reference sequence). Written as DNA, the CDR3 is TGTGCCAGCAGCCTGGGAACGGGTACAGGGCGATATGGCTACACCTTC. Protein product: CASSLGTGTGRYGYTF.

The gene calls are TRBV28 and TRBJ1-5, with D possibly matching TRBD1 (5 bases). Trimming removed 1 base from V and 9 bases from J, with 10 bases in between. The CDR3 has 13 residues. In germline, CDR1 is MDHEN, CDR2 SYDVKM. CDR3 coding DNA: TGTGCCAGCAGTTTATACAGGCAACGGCCCCAGCATTTT. Translating it yields CASSLYRQRPQHF. The full variable domain, with the rest looked up from reference TRBV28 and TRBJ1-5, is DVKVTQSSRYLVKRTGEKVFLECVQDMDHENMFWYRQDPGLGLRLIYFSYDVKMKEKGDIPEGYSVSREKKERFSLILESASTNQTSMYLCASSLYRQRPQHFGDGTRLSIL.

The chain has TRBV15 and TRBJ2-3, with a possible D match to TRBD2 (5 bases). The germline V gene has CDR1 LNHNV and CDR2 YYDKDF (reference sequence). This CDR3 region has 16 residues. With 1 base removed from V and 1 base from J, the gap between germline ends came to 12 bases. The CDR3 spells CATSRAAGSGTDTQYF. The CDR3 DNA sequence: TGTGCCACCAGCAGAGCCGCGGGCTCTGGCACAGATACGCAGTATTTT. The variable domain in full, completed from reference TRBV15 and TRBJ2-3, reads DAMVIQNPRYQVTQFGKPVTLSCSQTLNHNVMYWYQQKSSQAPKLLFHYYDKDFNNEADTPDNFQSRRPNTSFCFLDIRSPGLGDTAMYLCATSRAAGSGTDTQYFGPGTRLTVL.

V and J are TRBV2 and TRBJ1-1, with D unclear. The CDR3 covers 12 residues. The germline V gene has CDR1 SNHLY and CDR2 FYNNEI. Deletions cut 4 bases from V and 6 bases from J, with 9 bases between. The CDR3 spells CASSVWAAEAFF. DNA of the CDR3: TGTGCCAGCAGTGTTTGGGCAGCTGAAGCTTTCTTT.

The V gene is TRBV3-1 (or the pseudogene TRBV3-2), the J gene TRBJ2-5; 13 bases are shared with TRBD2. V gave up 9 bases and J gave up 5 bases; unmatched junction bases: 9. The CDR3 contains 15 residues. Germline V gene sequence: CDR1 LGHDT, CDR2 YNNKEL (reference sequence). CDR3 protein: CASRGLAGFGETQYF. The CDR3 bases are TGTGCCAGTAGGGGACTAGCGGGGTTTGGGGAGACCCAGTACTTC.

V gene TRBV5-1 combines with J gene TRBJ1-1; a possible D gene is TRBD1 (5 bases). CDR3 length: 14 amino acids. Trimming removed 6 bases at V and 1 base at J, with 13 bases between. CDR1 and CDR2 from the germline V gene are SGHRS and YFSETQ. This CDR3 reads CASNQMGGNTEAFF. The CDR3 bases are TGCGCCAGCAACCAAATGGGGGGGAACACTGAAGCTTTCTTT.

This clone was recorded only once. The chain has TRBV5-1 and TRBJ2-1; 14 bases fit TRBD2. The trim removed 5 bases at V and 7 bases at J, leaving 11 bases unmatched. This CDR3 has 17 amino acids. Germline V CDR1 and CDR2: SGHRS, YFSETQ. CDR3 DNA sequence: TGCGCCAGCAGAAGGACTAGCGGGAGGTTTCCTGGAAATGAGCAGTTCTTC. It codes for CASRRTSGRFPGNEQFF.

Worth noting for this clone: This same CDR3 is encoded by further DNA sequences in the sample. The chain employs TRBV18 and TRBJ1-2, with 11 positions matching TRBD1. Germline lookup yields CDR1 KGHSH and CDR2 LQKENI. The V gene end was trimmed by 3 bases and the J gene end by 4 bases; junction bases not matched to a gene: 1. The CDR3 is made up of 14 amino acids. The CDR3 spells CASSPGQGVYGYTF. The CDR3 nucleotides are TGTGCCAGCTCACCGGGACAGGGGGTCTATGGCTACACCTTC. Drawing the rest from reference TRBV18 and TRBJ1-2, the complete variable domain is NAGVMQNPRHLVRRRGQEARLRCSPMKGHSHVYWYRQLPEEGLKFMVYLQKENIIDESGMPKERFSAEFPKEGPSILRIQQVVRGDSAAYFCASSPGQGVYGYTFGSGTRLTVV.

V gene TRBV7-8 combines with J gene TRBJ2-1; D gene uncertain. The CDR3 covers 13 residues. Trimming pared 2 bases from V and 3 bases from J, leaving 5 bases between. The germline V gene encodes CDR1 SGHVS and CDR2 FQNEAQ. The CDR3 loop reads CASSLRLYNEQFF. CDR3 nucleotide sequence: TGTGCCAGCAGCTTAAGACTCTACAATGAGCAGTTCTTC.

V gene TRBV4-1 combines with J gene TRBJ1-1; D is uncertain. V lost 1 base and J 0 bases, leaving 6 bases between the germline ends. The CDR3 is 14 amino acids. Germline-derived CDR1 and CDR2 are MGHRA and YSYEKL. CDR3 sequence reads: CASSQGVMNTEAFF. The DNA for the CDR3 is TGCGCCAGCAGCCAAGGAGTGATGAACACTGAAGCTTTCTTT.

The J gene is TRBJ2-7, the V gene TRBV28; weak D call: TRBD2 (5 bases). Germline CDR1 reads MDHEN; CDR2 reads SYDVKM. V lost 6 bases to trimming and J lost 0 bases, with 9 bases between them. This CDR3 contains 13 residues. The CDR3 coding sequence is TGTGCCAGCAGGGAGGCACTCTCCTACGAGCAGTACTTC. Translating gives CASREALSYEQYF.

The chain couples TRBV12-3 or TRBV12-4 to TRBJ1-1; 7 nucleotides agree with TRBD1. Trimming removed 4 bases from V and 11 bases from J; junction bases left unmatched: 4. The CDR3 consists of 11 residues. The CDR3, as DNA: TGTGCCAGCAGTTACAGGGGAATGGCTTTCTTT. Encoded protein: CASSYRGMAFF.

This chain uses TRBV3-1 (or the pseudogene TRBV3-2) with TRBJ1-2; D is unclear. The ends were cut back, 0 bases at V and 8 bases at J, with 13 bases in the middle. This CDR3 is 14 amino acids long. CDR1 and CDR2 (germline): LGHDT, YNNKEL (reference sequence). CDR3 residues: CASSQDLRAKGYTF. In DNA, the CDR3 is TGTGCCAGCAGCCAAGACCTGAGGGCTAAAGGCTACACCTTC.

The V gene is TRBV5-1, the J gene TRBJ2-1; 14 positions agree with TRBD2. CDR3 length: 14 amino acids. Trimming at V came to 3 bases and at J to 10 bases, leaving 3 bases not matched to a gene. CDR1 SGHRS and CDR2 YFSETQ come from the germline V gene. CDR3 DNA: TGCGCCAGCAGCTGGGGACTAGCGGGAGAAGAGCAGTTCTTC. Amino acid sequence: CASSWGLAGEEQFF.

The chain recombines TRBV6-4 with TRBJ2-1; D gene unclear. CDR1 and CDR2 from the germline V gene are MRHNA and SNTAGT. V lost 4 bases, J lost 5 bases, and 9 bases lay in between. The CDR3 spans 13 residues. As DNA, the CDR3 is TGTGCCAGCAGTGCTGGGCCACACAATGAGCAGTTCTTC. Its protein is CASSAGPHNEQFF.

The CDR3 spells CASSLMGGGAYNEQFF. Here the CDR3 DNA reads TGCGCCAGCAGCCTCATGGGCGGGGGGGCCTACAATGAGCAGTTCTTC. This sequence joins TRBV5-1 and TRBJ2-1, with TRBD2 matching over 9 bases. This CDR3 contains 16 residues. With 4 bases clipped from V and 2 bases from J, the junction kept 7 bases outside the gene matches. Germline-derived CDR1 and CDR2 are SGHRS and YFSETQ.

J is TRBJ2-1 and V is TRBV9, with a weak D call TRBD1 (5 bases). V was trimmed by 0 bases and J by 0 bases, leaving 10 bases between them. Germline CDR1 and CDR2: SGDLS and YYNGEE. This CDR3 has 16 amino acids. The CDR3 DNA reads as TGTGCCAGCAGCGTAGGGGGCGGAAGCTCCTACAATGAGCAGTTCTTC. This encodes CASSVGGGSSYNEQFF.